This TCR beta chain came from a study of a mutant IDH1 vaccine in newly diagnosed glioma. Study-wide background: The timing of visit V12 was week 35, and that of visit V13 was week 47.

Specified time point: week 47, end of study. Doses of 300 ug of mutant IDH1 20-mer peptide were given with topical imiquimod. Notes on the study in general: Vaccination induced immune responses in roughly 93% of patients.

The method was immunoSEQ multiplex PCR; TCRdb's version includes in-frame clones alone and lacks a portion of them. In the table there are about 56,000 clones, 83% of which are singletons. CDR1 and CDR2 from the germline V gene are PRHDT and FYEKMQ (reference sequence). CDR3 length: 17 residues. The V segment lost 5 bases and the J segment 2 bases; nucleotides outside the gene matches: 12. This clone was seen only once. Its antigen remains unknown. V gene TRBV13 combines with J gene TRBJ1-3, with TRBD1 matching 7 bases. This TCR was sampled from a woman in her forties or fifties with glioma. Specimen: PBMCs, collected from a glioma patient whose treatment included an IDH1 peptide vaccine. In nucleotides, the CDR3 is TGTGCCAGCAGCCAGGTGGTTACAGGGACAGCTGGAAACACCATATATTTT. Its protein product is CASSQVVTGTAGNTIYF. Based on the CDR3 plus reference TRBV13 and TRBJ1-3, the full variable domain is AAGVIQSPRHLIKEKRETATLKCYPIPRHDTVYWYQQGPGQDPQFLISFYEKMQSDKGSIPDRFSAQQFSDYHSELNMSSLELGDSALYFCASSQVVTGTAGNTIYFGEGSWLTVV.